A selection of T cell receptor beta chains follows, all from one sample in a study of OX40 agonist ivuxolimab in advanced cancers. This table comes from immunoSEQ multiplex PCR, and its TCRdb copy is limited to in-frame clones, with some not included. The sample yields 82,000 or so clones, 75% to 90% seen once. The material sequenced was CD4+ or CD8+ T cells sorted from blood, taken in a trial of the OX40 agonist ivuxolimab. The receptor set was obtained from an adult with an advanced solid tumor such as melanoma, head and neck, liver or kidney cancer. The CDR3 runs from the conserved cysteine through the conserved F or W. Fields, in order: V gene, J gene, clone size, D gene, CDR3 DNA, CDR3 protein. D genes are given only for firm matches. A row's size may be missing; if present it is once, few, many or a size class.

TRBV5-4,TRBJ2-2,-,TRBD2,TGTGCCAGCAGTGCGGGGGCGAACACCGGGGAGCTGTTTTTT,CASSAGANTGELFF
TRBV9,TRBJ1-3,-,TRBD1,TGTGCCAGCAGGGGACAGGGCCCGTCTGGAAACACCATATATTTT,CASRGQGPSGNTIYF
TRBV5-1,TRBJ2-1,-,TRBD1,TGCGCCAGCAGCCCCGGACAGGGGGCCTACAATGAGCAGTTCTTC,CASSPGQGAYNEQFF
TRBV6-5,TRBJ2-7,-,TRBD2,TGTGCCAGCAAAACTAGCGGGGCAAGCTCCTACGAGCAGTACTTC,CASKTSGASSYEQYF
TRBV9,TRBJ2-1,-,-,TGTGCCAGCAGCGTAGGTAACAGGGCCCCTCTGGTGCAGTTCTTC,CASSVGNRAPLVQFF
TRBV7-3,TRBJ2-2,-,-,TGTGCCAGCAGCTTAAGTCGGGGGACGGCCGGGGAGCTGTTTTTT,CASSLSRGTAGELFF
TRBV2,TRBJ2-7,-,TRBD2,TGTGCCAGCAAGAGGGAGGGGCGCACCGAGCAGTACTTC,CASKREGRTEQYF
TRBV18,TRBJ1-5,once,-,TGTGCCAGCTCAGGGATACAGGGAGATGGTCAGCCCCAGCATTTT,CASSGIQGDGQPQHF
TRBV28,TRBJ2-3,-,TRBD2,TGTGCCAGTTCAGGCGGGGGGGGAGGCACAGATACGCAGTATTTT,CASSGGGGGTDTQYF
TRBV14,TRBJ2-2,-,-,TGTGCCAGCAGCCAAGATCTCAGCAGGGGGAACACCGGGGAGCTGTTTTTT,CASSQDLSRGNTGELFF
TRBV9,TRBJ2-3,-,-,TGTGCCAGCAGCGTAGCGGGCCGCCCGGATACGCAGTATTTT,CASSVAGRPDTQYF
TRBV7-9,TRBJ1-1,-,-,TGTGCCAGCAGAACCGAGGTAACTGAAGCTTTCTTT,CASRTEVTEAFF
TRBV9,TRBJ2-7,-,-,TGTGCCAGCAGCGCCCAGGTTCTCCCCTACGAGCAGTACTTC,CASSAQVLPYEQYF
TRBV5-1,TRBJ1-3,-,TRBD1,TGCGCCAGCAGCTCCGGGACAGGTGGAAACACCATATATTTT,CASSSGTGGNTIYF
TRBV7-9,TRBJ2-2,-,TRBD2,TGTGCCAGCAGCAAGAGACTAGCGGGGGGAATAACCGGGGAGCTGTTTTTT,CASSKRLAGGITGELFF
TRBV5-1,TRBJ2-7,once,TRBD2,TGCGCCAGCAGCTTGGGGACTAGCCTTTCATACGAGCAGTACTTC,CASSLGTSLSYEQYF
TRBV5-1,TRBJ1-2,-,-,TGCGCCAGCAGCTTGGACCGAAGGGAACACTATGGCTACACCTTC,CASSLDRREHYGYTF
TRBV2,TRBJ1-4,-,-,TGTGCCAGCAGTGTAATGCGCCCAGGGACAACTAATGAAAAACTGTTTTTT,CASSVMRPGTTNEKLFF
TRBV6-6,TRBJ2-7,once,-,TGTGCCAGCAGTTACTCGACAGATTCCTACGAGCAGTACTTC,CASSYSTDSYEQYF
TRBV19,TRBJ1-2,-,TRBD1,TGTGCCACCGCACCAGGACAGGGCCTGGGCTATGGCTACACCTTC,CATAPGQGLGYGYTF
TRBV18,TRBJ1-4,-,-,TGTGCCAGCTCACCAACTTTCAGGGTAGGGGAAAAACTGTTTTTT,CASSPTFRVGEKLFF
TRBV6-1,TRBJ1-4,-,-,TGTGCCAGCAGTGAATATATGGTGGGGGAAAAACTGTTTTTT,CASSEYMVGEKLFF
TRBV5-6,TRBJ2-3,-,TRBD2,TGTGCCAGCAGCCAGGGACTAGCGGGAGATACGCAGTATTTT,CASSQGLAGDTQYF
TRBV27,TRBJ1-2,-,-,TGTGCCAGCAGACCCACAGGGTTCAACTATGGCTACACCTTC,CASRPTGFNYGYTF
TRBV7-3,TRBJ1-2,-,TRBD1,TGTGCCAGCAGCGAAGCCGGGACAGGGCCTTATGGCTACACCTTC,CASSEAGTGPYGYTF
TRBV25-1,TRBJ1-4,-,TRBD1,TGTGCCAGCAGTCAACAGACAGGGGGCTCGTCAACTAATGAAAAACTGTTTTTT,CASSQQTGGSSTNEKLFF
TRBV11-3,TRBJ2-2,-,-,TGTGCCAGCAGCCCCAACTCCCATCGGAGGGGGTCGAACACCGGGGAGCTGTTTTTT,CASSPNSHRRGSNTGELFF
TRBV7-2,TRBJ1-1,-,TRBD1,TGTGCCAGCAGCGCACTACCGGGACAGGGGTTTGAAGCTTTCTTT,CASSALPGQGFEAFF
TRBV6-1,TRBJ1-4,once,-,TGTGCCAGCAGTGATCGTGGCAGAGTAGAAGAAAAACTGTTTTTT,CASSDRGRVEEKLFF
TRBV5-6,TRBJ1-3,-,-,TGTGCCAGCAGCTACAGACGGACAGCAGGAAACACCATATATTTT,CASSYRRTAGNTIYF
TRBV13,TRBJ1-1,-,TRBD1,TGTGCCAGCAGTGTTCGGACAGGGACGAACACTGAAGCTTTCTTT,CASSVRTGTNTEAFF
TRBV12-5,TRBJ2-5,-,TRBD2,TGTGCTAGTGGTTTGTGGGGGAGGGCAAAGGCTCAAGAGACCCAGTACTTC,CASGLWGRAKAQETQYF
TRBV6-1,TRBJ1-5,-,-,TGTGCCAGCAGTGAAGCGATGGCCCCCGGGGCGGGCAATCAGCCCCAGCATTTT,CASSEAMAPGAGNQPQHF
TRBV10-3,TRBJ1-5,-,-,TGTGCCATCAGTGAGTCCGTGAGGACAGCCCAATTGTTTCTGCATTTT,CAISESVRTAQLFLHF
TRBV7-9,TRBJ1-2,-,-,TGTGCCAGCAGCTTAGAGGGATATGGCTACACCTTC,CASSLEGYGYTF
TRBV7-2,TRBJ2-1,-,-,TGTGCCAGCAGCTTAGGGCGTGGAATAAGCTCCTACAATGAGCAGTTCTTC,CASSLGRGISSYNEQFF
TRBV27,TRBJ1-5,few,TRBD1,TGTGCCAGCAGCCGGGACAGGGGGGGTCCCCAGCATTTT,CASSRDRGGPQHF
TRBV2,TRBJ1-4,-,-,TGTGCCAGCTCCCTTGGAAAACTGTTTTTT,CASSLGKLFF
TRBV4-1,TRBJ1-5,-,-,TGCGCCAGCAGCCCACACCAAATTTCGGGGGACCTTAATCAGCCCCAGCATTTT,CASSPHQISGDLNQPQHF